This passage covers 27 T cell receptor beta chains from one sample sequenced in a study of blood T cell repertoires in COVID-19. The assay was immunoSEQ multiplex PCR, and TCRdb's table has in-frame clones only and misses some. The sample contains about 80,000 clones, 60% to 80% of which appear only once. Sequencing was done on a sample of peripheral blood. Receptor source: a man in his 70s with active or convalescent COVID-19.

The chain joins TRBV7-9 to TRBJ2-2, with D possibly matching TRBD2 (6 bases). The CDR3 consists of 17 residues. CDR1 is SEHNR and CDR2 is FQNEAQ in the germline V gene (reference sequence). Trimming took 1 base from V and 7 from J, leaving 19 bases between them. The CDR3 nucleotides read TGTGCCAGCAGCTTAGGCTCGGGACTCATACGGGACGGGGAGCTGTTTTTT. Residues: CASSLGSGLIRDGELFF.

CDR3 nucleotides: TGTGCCAGCAGCCCCGGGACAACTTATAGCAATCAGCCCCAGCATTTT. This sequence encodes CASSPGTTYSNQPQHF. The chain is built from TRBV2 and TRBJ1-5, with a weak D call TRBD1 (6 bases). Trimming removed 6 bases from V and 0 bases from J, with 15 bases in between. From germline, CDR1 is SNHLY and CDR2 FYNNEI. The CDR3 is made up of 16 amino acids.

The chain combines TRBV5-1 with TRBJ2-1; TRBD2 matches 11 bases. Germline trimming cut 0 bases from V and 8 bases from J; bases unmatched to any gene: 13. Germline CDR1 is SGHRS and CDR2 is YFSETQ. The CDR3 has 18 amino acids. The CDR3 DNA sequence: TGCGCCAGCAGCTTGGCCCTCGGGACTAGCGGCCGACTGGATGAGCAGTTCTTC. Translating gives CASSLALGTSGRLDEQFF. The entire variable domain, with the rest obtained from reference TRBV5-1 and TRBJ2-1, is as follows: KAGVTQTPRYLIKTRGQQVTLSCSPISGHRSVSWYQQTPGQGLQFLFEYFSETQRNKGNFPGRFSGRQFSNSRSEMNVSTLELGDSALYLCASSLALGTSGRLDEQFFGPGTRLTVL.

This chain connects TRBV3-1 (or the pseudogene TRBV3-2) to TRBJ1-2; D gene uncertain. The CDR3 has 13 residues. Germline lookup yields CDR1 LGHDT and CDR2 YNNKEL (reference sequence). V shed 0 bases and J shed 4 bases, with 6 bases lying between them. In nucleotides, the CDR3 is TGTGCCAGCAGCCAAGACAGATTCTATGGCTACACCTTC. As protein: CASSQDRFYGYTF.

The chain has TRBV25-1 and TRBJ2-5; D may be TRBD1 (5 bases). This CDR3 is built from 17 residues. Germline V gene lookup returns CDR1 MGHDK and CDR2 SYGVNS. V lost 5 bases, J lost 5 bases, and 24 bases lay in between. CDR3 sequence (DNA): TGTGCCAGCAGTCCGAAACCCTTGACAGATCCTAGGGAGACCCAGTACTTC. Translation: CASSPKPLTDPRETQYF. Drawing the rest from reference TRBV25-1 and TRBJ2-5, the complete variable domain is EADIYQTPRYLVIGTGKKITLECSQTMGHDKMYWYQQDPGMELHLIHYSYGVNSTEKGDLSSESTVSRIRTEHFPLTLESARPSHTSQYLCASSPKPLTDPRETQYFGPGTRLLVL.

This chain joins TRBV28 and TRBJ2-7; TRBD1 aligns across 8 bases. Trimming removed 5 bases from V and 3 bases from J; junction bases left unmatched: 9. Germline lookup yields CDR1 MDHEN and CDR2 SYDVKM. This CDR3 has 15 amino acids. The DNA for the CDR3 is TGTGCCAGCAGTCCGCGGACAGGGAGGAGCTACGAGCAGTACTTC. Its protein product is CASSPRTGRSYEQYF.

This clone was counted at least ten times. The V gene is TRBV28, the J gene TRBJ1-6; D not resolved. V lost 6 bases and J 9 bases, leaving 9 bases between the germline ends. Germline-derived CDR1 and CDR2 are MDHEN and SYDVKM. The CDR3 length is 12 residues. The CDR3 region is CASSYFGSPLHF. CDR3 bases: TGTGCCAGCAGCTACTTTGGTTCACCCCTCCACTTT.

This clone was counted ten times or more. V usage is TRBV6-5 and J usage is TRBJ1-5; 9 bases line up with TRBD1. The germline V gene has CDR1 MNHEY and CDR2 SVGAGI. The CDR3 extends over 14 amino acids. The ends lost 6 bases at V and 11 bases at J; junction bases unmatched: 11. This CDR3 reads CASRMGSGTGTQHF. The CDR3 bases are TGTGCCAGCAGAATGGGGTCGGGGACAGGGACCCAGCATTTT.

There are a few counts of this clone. This chain connects TRBV7-2 to TRBJ2-5; D unclear. The CDR3 sequence is 13 residues long. The germline V gene has CDR1 SGHTA and CDR2 FQGNSA. Trimming removed 5 bases at V and 5 bases at J, with 12 bases between. The DNA for the CDR3 is TGTGCCAGCAGCCCACCCCCACGGGAGACCCAGTACTTC. Translation: CASSPPPRETQYF. Based on the CDR3 plus reference TRBV7-2 and TRBJ2-5, the full variable domain is GAGVSQSPSNKVTEKGKDVELRCDPISGHTALYWYRQSLGQGLEFLIYFQGNSAPDKSGLPSDRFSAERTGGSVSTLTIQRTQQEDSAVYLCASSPPPRETQYFGPGTRLLVL.

This clone was found a few times. The genes are TRBV19 and TRBJ1-1; maybe TRBD1 (6 bases). The CDR3 runs to 13 residues. Germline V CDR1 and CDR2: LNHDA, SQIVND (reference sequence). Trimming removed 6 bases at V and 5 bases at J, with 13 bases between. The CDR3 is CASSVQGATEAFF. CDR3 DNA: TGTGCCAGTAGCGTACAGGGAGCAACTGAAGCTTTCTTT.

The V gene is TRBV7-9, the J gene TRBJ2-7, with a weak D call TRBD1 (7 bases). The length of the CDR3 is 14 residues. From germline, CDR1 is SEHNR and CDR2 FQNEAQ (reference sequence). V was cut by 6 bases and J by 3 bases, with 15 bases left in between. The CDR3, as DNA: TGTGCCAGCAGTGGGCAGGGGGGATACTACGAGCAGTACTTC. Encoded protein: CASSGQGGYYEQYF.

The rearrangement uses TRBV3-1 (or the pseudogene TRBV3-2) and TRBJ1-2; no clear D. The germline V gene has CDR1 LGHDT and CDR2 YNNKEL (reference sequence). Trimming pared 4 bases from V and 4 bases from J, leaving 4 bases between. This CDR3 has 11 amino acids. CDR3 protein: CASSPGYGYTF. DNA for the CDR3: TGTGCCAGCAGCCCAGGCTATGGCTACACCTTC.

The chain employs TRBV6-5 and TRBJ1-2; 8 bases fit TRBD1. Germline CDR1 is MNHEY and CDR2 is SVGAGI. The CDR3 has 13 residues. V lost 5 bases, J lost 9 bases, and 8 bases stayed unmatched. CDR3 coding DNA: TGTGCCAGCAGTATCGACAGGGGTGGAAGCTACACCTTC. Translation: CASSIDRGGSYTF.

The rearrangement joins TRBV11-3 to TRBJ2-7; D not certain. CDR3 length: 13 amino acids. Germline CDR1 and CDR2: SGHNT and YENEEA. With 4 bases removed from V and 2 bases from J, the gap between germline ends came to 9 bases. The CDR3 here is CASSYPITYEQYF. The CDR3 nucleotides read TGTGCCAGCAGCTACCCTATAACCTACGAGCAGTACTTC.

V gene TRBV2 combines with J gene TRBJ1-2, with 7 nucleotides matching TRBD1. The CDR3 totals 16 residues. Losses at the gene ends were 6 bases for V and 2 bases for J; bases not matched to a gene: 12. The germline CDR1 and CDR2 sequences are SNHLY and FYNNEI. CDR3 region: CASSDGLPTGNYGYTF. The CDR3 DNA reads TGTGCCAGCAGCGATGGGTTACCGACAGGGAACTATGGCTACACCTTC.

The chain links TRBV28 to TRBJ1-5, with D perhaps matching TRBD1 (6 bases). The V and J ends lost 10 bases and 5 bases respectively, with 18 bases between them. CDR3 length: 14 residues. The germline gives CDR1 MDHEN, CDR2 SYDVKM. The chain's CDR3 is CATQVQGGDQPQHF. In nucleotides, the CDR3 is TGTGCCACACAAGTACAGGGTGGTGATCAGCCCCAGCATTTT. Full variable domain (missing parts from reference TRBV28 and TRBJ1-5): DVKVTQSSRYLVKRTGEKVFLECVQDMDHENMFWYRQDPGLGLRLIYFSYDVKMKEKGDIPEGYSVSREKKERFSLILESASTNQTSMYLCATQVQGGDQPQHFGDGTRLSIL.

The rearrangement joins TRBV11-2 to TRBJ2-1, with 8 positions matching TRBD2. Trimming took 2 bases from V and 7 from J; bases not matched to a gene: 4. The CDR3 has 14 residues. The germline V gene has CDR1 SGHAT and CDR2 FQNNGV. The CDR3 is CASSLNSGVNEQFF. CDR3 sequence (DNA): TGTGCCAGCAGCTTAAATAGCGGGGTTAATGAGCAGTTCTTC.

This clone showed up just a few times. The chain links TRBV5-1 to TRBJ2-2, with D unclear. Germline CDR1 reads SGHRS; CDR2 reads YFSETQ. Trimming took 1 base from V and 4 from J, leaving 11 bases between them. This CDR3 comprises 15 residues. The CDR3 coding sequence is TGCGCCAGCAGCTTGAGTCCTAGGAGCACCGGGGAGCTGTTTTTT. It is translated as CASSLSPRSTGELFF.

The rearrangement joins TRBV18 to TRBJ2-1, with D tentatively TRBD1 (6 bases). The CDR3 consists of 14 residues. The germline CDR1 and CDR2 sequences are KGHSH and LQKENI. The V end was cut by 2 bases, the J end by 3 bases, with 8 bases between. CDR3 sequence (DNA): TGTGCCAGCTCACCAGAGGGGGACTACAATGAGCAGTTCTTC. Its translation: CASSPEGDYNEQFF.

The chain joins TRBV5-6 to TRBJ2-7, with 9 bases fitting TRBD2. Germline V gene sequence: CDR1 SGHDT, CDR2 YYEEEE. CDR3 size: 15 residues. V was pared by 3 bases and J by 3 bases, with 7 bases of the junction left unmatched. CDR3: CASSSEGGGDYEQYF. The CDR3 bases are TGTGCCAGCAGCTCGGAAGGCGGGGGGGACTACGAGCAGTACTTC.

The chain combines TRBV5-6 with TRBJ2-1; D remains unclear. V was clipped by 2 bases and J by 7 bases, with 4 bases between them. The CDR3 totals 11 residues. The germline gives CDR1 SGHDT, CDR2 YYEEEE. The CDR3 DNA is TGTGCCAGCAGCTTCTTGAATGAGCAGTTCTTC. Translation: CASSFLNEQFF. The variable domain in full, with the rest retrieved from reference TRBV5-6 and TRBJ2-1, is DAGVTQSPTHLIKTRGQQVTLRCSPKSGHDTVSWYQQALGQGPQFIFQYYEEEERQRGNFPDRFSGHQFPNYSSELNVNALLLGDSALYLCASSFLNEQFFGPGTRLTVL.

The V gene is TRBV7-2, the J gene TRBJ2-3; D possibly corresponds to TRBD1 (5 bases). The CDR3 contains 17 residues. The ends were cut back, 1 base at V and 4 bases at J, with 18 bases in the middle. The germline gives CDR1 SGHTA, CDR2 FQGNSA. The CDR3 loop is CASSLVGVYVSADTQYF. The CDR3 nucleotides are TGTGCCAGCAGCTTAGTAGGGGTGTACGTCAGCGCAGATACGCAGTATTTT. Complete variable domain (other parts from reference TRBV7-2 and TRBJ2-3): GAGVSQSPSNKVTEKGKDVELRCDPISGHTALYWYRQSLGQGLEFLIYFQGNSAPDKSGLPSDRFSAERTGGSVSTLTIQRTQQEDSAVYLCASSLVGVYVSADTQYFGPGTRLTVL.

The chain combines TRBV2 with TRBJ1-5; TRBD1 is a possible D gene (5 bases). With 6 bases removed from V and 3 bases from J, the gap between germline ends came to 12 bases. This CDR3 comprises 14 residues. In germline, CDR1 is SNHLY, CDR2 FYNNEI. The CDR3 DNA reads TGTGCCAGCAGCCCAGACAGTTACAATCAGCCCCAGCATTTT. Encoded protein: CASSPDSYNQPQHF.

The J gene is TRBJ2-7, the V gene TRBV28; no definite D call. CDR1 MDHEN and CDR2 SYDVKM come from the germline V gene. Deletions cut 3 bases from V and 0 bases from J, with 12 bases between. The CDR3 contains 15 residues. The DNA of the CDR3 is TGTGCCAGCAGTTTTTGGCAAACGGGCTCCTACGAGCAGTACTTC. Its translation is CASSFWQTGSYEQYF. The full variable domain, rest sourced from reference TRBV28 and TRBJ2-7, is DVKVTQSSRYLVKRTGEKVFLECVQDMDHENMFWYRQDPGLGLRLIYFSYDVKMKEKGDIPEGYSVSREKKERFSLILESASTNQTSMYLCASSFWQTGSYEQYFGPGTRLTVT.

V is TRBV6-5 and J is TRBJ2-5; D unclear. Between the trimmed V and J ends, which lost 6 bases and 4 bases, there was a span of 12 bases. CDR1 and CDR2 (germline): MNHEY, SVGAGI. This CDR3 contains 13 residues. CDR3 amino acids: CASRTLSRETQYF. The CDR3 coding sequence is TGTGCCAGCAGAACTCTCTCTCGAGAGACCCAGTACTTC.

This clone was counted many times. The rearrangement uses TRBV19 and TRBJ2-7; D is perhaps TRBD2 (5 bases). Germline CDR1 and CDR2: LNHDA and SQIVND (reference sequence). V lost 4 bases and J lost 1, with 14 bases in between. The CDR3 runs to 15 residues. The CDR3 DNA reads as TGTGCCAGTAGTACAGGAGTCGGGATGTCCTACGAGCAGTACTTC. It encodes CASSTGVGMSYEQYF.

This sequence joins TRBV7-3 and TRBJ1-1, with D hard to call. The CDR3 extends over 14 amino acids. V was shortened by 1 base and J by 8 bases, with 14 bases between the two germline ends. Germline CDR1 SGHTA, CDR2 FQGTGA. CDR3 nucleotide sequence: TGTGCCAGCAGCTTAATAAGCGGGCTGGCGGAAGCTTTCTTT. It specifies CASSLISGLAEAFF. Supplemented by reference TRBV7-3 and TRBJ1-1, the full variable domain reads GAGVSQTPSNKVTEKGKYVELRCDPISGHTALYWYRQSLGQGPEFLIYFQGTGAADDSGLPNDRFFAVRPEGSVSTLKIQRTERGDSAVYLCASSLISGLAEAFFGQGTRLTVV.